This T cell receptor (beta chain) appears in the sequencing data of a study of T cells in Graves' hyperthyroidism and ophthalmopathy. This clonotype was detected only a few times. Per the germline V gene, CDR1 is MDHEN and CDR2 is SYDVKM. The V and J ends lost 5 bases and 6 bases respectively, with 20 bases between them. This CDR3 contains 16 residues. Amplification of TCR beta CDR3 regions used RNA as the template. HTBI primers were used for first-round RT-PCR of the TCR CDR3. MiXCR, run by TCRdb on the multiplex PCR reads, gives a single entry per CDR3 protein. The sample has under 400,000 distinct CDR3 sequences; approximately 18% are singletons.

The V gene is TRBV28, the J gene TRBJ1-3; D is perhaps TRBD1 (6 bases). The clonotype comes from a woman in her forties or fifties with Graves' hyperthyroidism. Sequenced sample: blood. CDR3 region: CASSQPGHLLSNTIYF. In DNA form, the CDR3 reads TGTGCCAGCAGTCAGCCGGGACACCTATTGTCAAACACCATATATTTT.